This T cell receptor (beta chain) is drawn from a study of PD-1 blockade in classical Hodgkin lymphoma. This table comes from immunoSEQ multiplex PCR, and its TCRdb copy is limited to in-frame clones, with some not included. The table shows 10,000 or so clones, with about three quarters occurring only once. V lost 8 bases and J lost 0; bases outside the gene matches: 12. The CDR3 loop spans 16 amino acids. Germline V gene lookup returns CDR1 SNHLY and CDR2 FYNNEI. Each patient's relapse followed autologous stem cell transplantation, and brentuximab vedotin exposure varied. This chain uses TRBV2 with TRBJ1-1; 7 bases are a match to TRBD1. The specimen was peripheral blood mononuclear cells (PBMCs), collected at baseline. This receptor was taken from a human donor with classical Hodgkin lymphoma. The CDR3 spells CASGRSGTDMNTEAFF. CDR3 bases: TGTGCCAGCGGGCGTTCGGGGACAGATATGAACACTGAAGCTTTCTTT.